This T cell receptor (beta chain) was identified in a study of T cells in Graves' hyperthyroidism and ophthalmopathy. General study findings and limits: The blood repertoire included most of the expanded thyroid clonotypes above 0.001.

Researchers amplified the TCR beta CDR3 regions from RNA transcripts. The TCR CDR3 was amplified in a first-round RT-PCR using the HTBI primer set. In TCRdb, the multiplex PCR reads were re-called with MiXCR into one record per CDR3 protein. The sample lists 640,000 or so distinct CDR3 sequences, 14% to 15% occurring once. Not enrolled were patients with uncontrolled infection, other autoimmune disease, pregnancy or lactation. As regards this clonotype: The antigen remains undetermined.

CDR1 MNHNS and CDR2 SASEGT come from the germline V gene. This CDR3 is built from 14 residues. The ends were cut back, 7 bases at V and 7 bases at J, with 19 bases in the middle. This chain joins TRBV6-1 and TRBJ1-2; tentatively, D is TRBD1 (5 bases). This TCR came from a woman aged 35 to 49 with Graves' ophthalmopathy. The sequencing sample was made of blood. The CDR3 protein is CASIMGPYRGGYTF. The CDR3 nucleotides read TGTGCCAGCATCATGGGACCGTACCGTGGTGGCTACACCTTC.